This TCR beta chain was identified in a study of CD8+ T cells in alopecia areata. Study conclusions and caveats: Among the 100 top clones, expanded CD8+ clones, like scalp clonality, were significantly decreased by tofacitinib. With patients, TCR sharing proved less clear than in mice, a difference possibly related to HLA.

This clone was counted only a few times. Its antigen is unidentified. Germline V gives CDR1 MNHEY, CDR2 SVGAGI. The CDR3 runs to 12 residues. V lost 2 bases and J 8 bases, leaving 9 bases between the germline ends. Treatment specified: oral pan-JAK inhibitor, 5-10 mg twice daily. Extracted RNA was reverse transcribed into cDNA, the sequencing template. TCRdb's table, derived via immunoSEQ multiplex PCR, lists solely in-frame clones and lacks some. The sample consists of 120,000 or so clones, approximately 60% of them appearing once. V is TRBV6-5 and J is TRBJ1-1; D ambiguous. The material was CD4+ T cells sorted from blood, obtained at week 4, from a patient treated with tofacitinib. This receptor was taken from a human donor with alopecia areata. The CDR3 spells CASSYGGREAFF. DNA for the CDR3: TGTGCCAGCAGTTACGGAGGCAGGGAAGCTTTCTTT.